The clone carrying this T cell receptor beta chain has only one observation. These data come from a study of OX40 agonist ivuxolimab in advanced cancers. V was trimmed by 3 bases and J by 5 bases, leaving 11 bases between them. Germline V gene data show CDR1 as SEHNR and CDR2 as FQNEAQ (reference sequence). This CDR3 spans 14 amino acids. Method: immunoSEQ multiplex PCR; TCRdb's copy keeps in-frame clones and lacks some. The sample records 100,000 or so clones, approximately 90% being singletons. The chain recombines TRBV7-9 with TRBJ2-4; perhaps TRBD1 as D (6 bases). Specimen: CD4+ or CD8+ T cells sorted from blood, collected in a trial of the OX40 agonist ivuxolimab. The receptor's source is an adult with an advanced solid tumor such as melanoma, head and neck, liver or kidney cancer. CDR3 in amino acids: CASSLDGTQNIQYF. The CDR3 coding sequence is TGTGCCAGCAGCTTGGACGGGACACAAAACATTCAGTACTTC.